The 22 T cell receptor beta chains in this list originate from one sample, sequenced in a study of regulatory T cells. The PCR used 52 TRBV and 13 TRBJ primers. Assay used: immunoSEQ multiplex PCR; TCRdb lists only in-frame clones, some missing. The data hold 30,000 to 40,000 clones, with around nine tenths observed a single time. These receptors lack a known antigen. General study points: In CD3G-deficient patients, conventional CD4+ T cells were enriched for hydrophobic CDR3 residues at positions 6 and 7.

The sequenced sample consisted of conventional CD4+ T cells sorted from blood. These receptors all stem from a person aged 18-30 years with CD3G deficiency.

V usage is TRBV5-1 and J usage is TRBJ2-2, with 7 positions matching TRBD2. This CDR3 comprises 15 residues. Unmatched junction bases numbered 7, after V lost 2 bases and J lost 6 bases. Germline CDR1 SGHRS, CDR2 YFSETQ. The CDR3 region is CASSFGGSGPGELFF. Written as DNA, the CDR3 is TGCGCCAGCAGCTTCGGCGGGAGTGGACCCGGGGAGCTGTTTTTT.

This clone was found a few times. CDR3 DNA sequence: TGTGCCAGCAGCGCCGGAGGGGCCGGGGAAAAACTGTTTTTT. This encodes CASSAGGAGEKLFF. The V call is TRBV7-8, the J call TRBJ1-4, with D possibly matching TRBD1 (5 bases). From germline, CDR1 is SGHVS and CDR2 FQNEAQ. With 5 bases removed from V and 8 bases from J, the gap between germline ends came to 15 bases. CDR3 length: 14 amino acids.

The V gene is TRBV7-9, the J gene TRBJ1-4; D is unclear. Trimming removed 7 bases at V and 7 bases at J, with 19 bases between. The CDR3 has 15 residues. Germline assignment: CDR1 SEHNR and CDR2 FQNEAQ (reference sequence). CDR3 region: CASTQTGGLGEKLFF. In DNA form, the CDR3 reads TGTGCCAGCACCCAAACGGGCGGCCTCGGTGAAAAACTGTTTTTT.

This clone was found a few times. The chain carries TRBV5-1 and TRBJ1-2; D is unclear. Germline assignment: CDR1 SGHRS and CDR2 YFSETQ. The ends were cut back, 3 bases at V and 4 bases at J, with 7 bases in the middle. CDR3 size: 12 residues. CDR3 DNA sequence: TGCGCCAGCAGCTCAGAAGGCTATGGCTACACCTTC. It specifies CASSSEGYGYTF.

The chain is built from TRBV7-8 and TRBJ2-2; the D is unclear. Germline V gene sequence: CDR1 SGHVS, CDR2 FQNEAQ. The CDR3 totals 15 residues. The V gene lost 0 bases and the J gene lost 8 bases, with 13 bases spanning the gap. CDR3 loop: CASSLAGLMRGELFF. The DNA of the CDR3 is TGTGCCAGCAGCTTAGCGGGGTTAATGAGAGGGGAGCTGTTTTTT.

V usage is TRBV21-1 and J usage is TRBJ2-3; the D call of TRBD2 is as the table states it, not checked on the DNA. TRBV21-1 is reported as a pseudogene. The length of the CDR3 is 16 residues. The CDR3 coding sequence is TGTGCCAGCAATGAAATCGGCGGGGGTTGCACAGATACGCAGTATTTT. Its protein product is CASNEIGGGCTDTQYF.

The V call is TRBV28, the J call TRBJ2-7, with D perhaps given as TRBD1 or TRBD2 (5 bases each). The length of the CDR3 is 13 residues. Trimming took 6 bases from V and 3 from J, leaving 12 bases between them. In germline, CDR1 is MDHEN, CDR2 SYDVKM. The CDR3 loop is CASSHRDHYEQYF. The CDR3 bases are TGTGCCAGCAGCCACCGGGACCACTACGAGCAGTACTTC. Together with reference TRBV28 and TRBJ2-7, the CDR3 gives the full variable domain: DVKVTQSSRYLVKRTGEKVFLECVQDMDHENMFWYRQDPGLGLRLIYFSYDVKMKEKGDIPEGYSVSREKKERFSLILESASTNQTSMYLCASSHRDHYEQYFGPGTRLTVT.

The chain carries TRBV5-1 and TRBJ2-3; D is uncertain. Germline CDR1 reads SGHRS; CDR2 reads YFSETQ. V was pared by 2 bases and J by 4 bases, with 14 bases between. The CDR3 contains 15 residues. The CDR3 loop reads CASSFDPQLPDTQYF. The CDR3 region has the DNA TGCGCCAGCAGCTTTGATCCCCAACTTCCAGATACGCAGTATTTT. Drawing the rest from reference TRBV5-1 and TRBJ2-3, the complete variable domain is KAGVTQTPRYLIKTRGQQVTLSCSPISGHRSVSWYQQTPGQGLQFLFEYFSETQRNKGNFPGRFSGRQFSNSRSEMNVSTLELGDSALYLCASSFDPQLPDTQYFGPGTRLTVL.

The J gene is TRBJ2-6, the V gene TRBV19, with D hard to call. Germline CDR1 LNHDA, CDR2 SQIVND (reference sequence). The V end lost 2 bases, the J end lost 1 base, and 0 bases lay between the germline ends. This CDR3 region has 13 residues. CDR3 protein: CASSISGANVLTF. The CDR3 nucleotides are TGTGCCAGTAGTATATCTGGGGCCAACGTCCTGACTTTC.

The CDR3 sequence is CASSRPKETQYF. CDR3 coding DNA: TGTGCCAGCAGTCGGCCCAAAGAGACCCAGTACTTC. The chain recombines TRBV6-6 with TRBJ2-5; D call uncertain. Trimming removed 5 bases from V and 3 bases from J, with 7 bases in between. The CDR3 totals 12 residues. Germline V lookup: CDR1 MNHNY, CDR2 SVGAGI (reference sequence).

CDR3 in DNA: TGTGCCAGCACCCGGGACAGATCTGAAGCTTTCTTT. Translation gives CASTRDRSEAFF. The chain joins TRBV6-1 to TRBJ1-1, with TRBD1 matching 7 bases. Looked up from germline, CDR1 is MNHNS and CDR2 is SASEGT. This CDR3 has 12 residues. The V segment lost 7 bases and the J segment 6 bases; nucleotides outside the gene matches: 5.

V and J are TRBV28 and TRBJ2-7; TRBD2 agrees at 9 bases. V gave up 3 bases and J gave up 5 bases; unmatched junction bases: 2. This CDR3 comprises 13 residues. The V gene's germline CDR1 is MDHEN and CDR2 SYDVKM. The CDR3 DNA is TGTGCCAGCAGTTTGGGACTAGCCGACGAGCAGTACTTC. Translated, it gives CASSLGLADEQYF.

The genes are TRBV7-9 and TRBJ2-2; 11 bases match TRBD1. Germline-derived CDR1 and CDR2 are SEHNR and FQNEAQ (reference sequence). This CDR3 region has 15 residues. J was trimmed by 7 bases and V by 4 bases; bases with no gene match: 5. The CDR3 sequence is CASSSGTGGNGELFF. The CDR3 DNA sequence: TGTGCCAGCAGCTCCGGGACAGGGGGTAACGGGGAGCTGTTTTTT.

This chain uses TRBV28 with TRBJ2-7; 12 bases map to TRBD2. This CDR3 has 15 amino acids. V shed 4 bases and J 5 bases; nucleotides not matched to a gene: 6. Germline CDR1 is MDHEN and CDR2 is SYDVKM. In nucleotides, the CDR3 is TGTGCCAGCAGTTCCCCGACTAGCGGGAGCCACGAGCAGTACTTC. Translated: CASSSPTSGSHEQYF.

CDR3 DNA: TGCGCCAGCAGCCACGGACAGGGAGAAAAACTGTTTTTT. Protein: CASSHGQGEKLFF. The chain carries TRBV4-1 and TRBJ1-4; 8 positions match TRBD1. The CDR3 covers 13 residues. Looked up from germline, CDR1 is MGHRA and CDR2 is YSYEKL. Unmatched junction bases numbered 2, after V lost 3 bases and J lost 8 bases.

This chain connects TRBV28 to TRBJ2-7; TRBD2 agrees at 11 bases. The CDR3 runs 13 residues. From germline, CDR1 is MDHEN and CDR2 SYDVKM. J gave up 3 bases and V 8 bases, and 3 bases lay outside the gene matches. This CDR3 is CASRTSGSYEQYF. CDR3 coding DNA: TGTGCCAGCCGAACTAGCGGGAGCTACGAGCAGTACTTC.

This chain links TRBV6-1 with TRBJ1-2; D call uncertain. Germline CDR1 MNHNS, CDR2 SASEGT. This CDR3 contains 13 residues. Trimming cost V 5 bases and J 0 bases, with 7 bases left between them. For the CDR3, the DNA is TGTGCCAGCAGTCGGACGCCTAACTATGGCTACACCTTC. Amino acid sequence: CASSRTPNYGYTF.

The chain couples TRBV19 to TRBJ2-5; D not resolved. Between the trimmed V and J ends, which lost 10 bases and 0 bases, there was a span of 21 bases. The CDR3 is 16 residues long. Germline loops: CDR1 LNHDA, CDR2 SQIVND (reference sequence). CDR3 DNA sequence: TGTGCCACGTCGCCCTTAGGCGGCGTGTACCAAGAGACCCAGTACTTC. Amino acids: CATSPLGGVYQETQYF.

This chain uses TRBV28 with TRBJ1-1; D unclear. Germline lookup yields CDR1 MDHEN and CDR2 SYDVKM. This CDR3 region has 11 residues. V shed 5 bases and J shed 3 bases, with 4 bases lying between them. The CDR3 sequence is CASSKDTEAFF. CDR3 DNA sequence: TGTGCCAGCAGTAAGGACACTGAAGCTTTCTTT.

This clone was observed a few times. The genes are TRBV6-1 and TRBJ1-2, with D unresolved. With 4 bases removed from V and 10 bases from J, the gap between germline ends came to 10 bases. The CDR3 has 11 amino acids. In germline, CDR1 is MNHNS, CDR2 SASEGT. This CDR3 reads CASSVGLSYTF. CDR3 in DNA: TGTGCCAGCAGTGTTGGCCTTTCCTACACCTTC.

V usage is TRBV18 and J usage is TRBJ1-1; D gene uncertain. Trimming took off 5 bases at V and 0 bases at J, with 13 bases between the two ends. This CDR3 is built from 15 residues. CDR1 is KGHSH and CDR2 is LQKENI in the germline V gene. The CDR3 is CASSATGSMNTEAFF. In nucleotides, the CDR3 is TGTGCCAGCTCAGCAACGGGCAGCATGAACACTGAAGCTTTCTTT.

The rearrangement links TRBV7-9 to TRBJ1-1, with a tentative D call TRBD1 (6 bases). CDR1 and CDR2 from the germline V gene are SEHNR and FQNEAQ (reference sequence). V was clipped by 10 bases and J by 5 bases, with 17 bases between them. CDR3 length equals 13 residues. The CDR3 reads CATAKEGGTEAFF. Written as DNA, the CDR3 is TGTGCCACCGCCAAGGAAGGGGGGACTGAAGCTTTCTTT. Looking up the rest from reference TRBV7-9 and TRBJ1-1 gives the full variable domain: DTGVSQNPRHKITKRGQNVTFRCDPISEHNRLYWYRQTLGQGPEFLTYFQNEAQLEKSRLLSDRFSAERPKGSFSTLEIQRTEQGDSAMYLCATAKEGGTEAFFGQGTRLTVV.